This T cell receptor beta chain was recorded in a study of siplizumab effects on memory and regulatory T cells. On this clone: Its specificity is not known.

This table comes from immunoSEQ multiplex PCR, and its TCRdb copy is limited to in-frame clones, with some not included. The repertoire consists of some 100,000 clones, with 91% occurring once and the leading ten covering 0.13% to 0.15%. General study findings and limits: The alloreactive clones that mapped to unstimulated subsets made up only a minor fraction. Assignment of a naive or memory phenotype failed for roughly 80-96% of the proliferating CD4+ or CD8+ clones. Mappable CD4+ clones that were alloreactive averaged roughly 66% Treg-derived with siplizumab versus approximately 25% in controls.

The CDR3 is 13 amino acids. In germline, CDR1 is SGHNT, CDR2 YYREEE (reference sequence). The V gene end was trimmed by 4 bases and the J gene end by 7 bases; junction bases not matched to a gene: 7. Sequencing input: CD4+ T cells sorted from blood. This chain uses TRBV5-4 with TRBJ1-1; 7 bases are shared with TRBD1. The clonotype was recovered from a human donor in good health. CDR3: CASSIRQGGEAFF. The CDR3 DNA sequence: TGTGCCAGCAGCATACGACAGGGAGGTGAAGCTTTCTTT.